This is a list of T cell receptor beta chains from one sample in a study of blood T cells in healthy people across ages. TCRdb independently ran MiXCR on the 5' RACE reads; one entry per CDR3 protein. The data contain roughly 1.9 million distinct CDR3 sequences, approximately 40% of them seen just once; the ten biggest clones take up around 23%. Sample: blood. The receptors shown here come from a human donor in good health. CDR3s include the opening cysteine and the closing phenylalanine or tryptophan. D genes are given only for firm matches. For some rows the clone size is stated as once, few or many, or as a class when expanded; others skip it.

>TRBV20-1|TRBJ2-1|TRBD1|once
CSAPGQKIYNEQFF
>TRBV7-2|TRBJ2-3|TRBD2|NA
CGSSLWTSPSTDTQYF
>TRBV6-6|TRBJ1-2|NA|NA
CASSLRVPGSSYGYTF
>TRBV6-1|TRBJ2-4|TRBD2|NA
CASSSGTSGSFSTDTQYF
>TRBV27|TRBJ1-1|NA|NA
CASSYSVGNTGAFF
>TRBV10-3|TRBJ2-7|NA|many
CAISPESGHSYEQYF
>TRBV5-4|TRBJ1-2|NA|NA
CASSLGESAGSYGYTF
>TRBV25-1|TRBJ1-2|TRBD1|few
CASSRGDEGYTF
>TRBV6-5|TRBJ1-5|NA|NA
CAGSSDAGQPQHF
>TRBV7-3|TRBJ1-2|NA|NA
CVSSPAGRLYGYTF
>TRBV7-2|TRBJ2-5|NA|NA
CAGSLAPLGTQYF
>TRBV18|TRBJ2-4|NA|NA
CASSPRGTNIQYF
>TRBV5-5|TRBJ2-1|TRBD2|few
CASRDSGGRSYNEQFF
>TRBV20-1|TRBJ2-1|TRBD2|NA
CSALRGLAGGDEQFF
>TRBV7-2|TRBJ1-5|NA|NA
CASSLGSTSLYSNQPQHF
>TRBV7-8|NA|NA|few
CASSLGVNRFTSEQYF
>TRBV11-2|TRBJ2-2|NA|NA
CASSPLTAANTGELFF
>TRBV7-8|TRBJ2-2|TRBD1|NA
CASSLVVVRGLSTGELFF
>TRBV12-3/TRBV12-4|TRBJ2-7|NA|few
CASSPHYGDPYEQYF
>TRBV20-1|TRBJ1-2|NA|few
CSASDRTYGYTF
>TRBV11-1|TRBJ2-7|TRBD1|NA
CASSTWDRVYEQYF
>TRBV12-3/TRBV12-4|TRBJ1-4|TRBD1|NA
CASRTGTGYEKLFF
>TRBV5-4|TRBJ1-2|TRBD1|few
CASSSAQGAGYGYTF
>TRBV6-2/TRBV6-3|TRBJ1-5|TRBD1|NA
CASSYRGTGDQPQHF
>TRBV6-1|NA|TRBD2|NA
CANSEAGPGPPEQYF
>TRBV2|TRBJ2-1|NA|NA
CASWGGNEQFF
>TRBV4-1|TRBJ1-2|NA|NA
CASSQAGSGYTF
>TRBV18|TRBJ1-3|TRBD1|few
CASSPPKGAGRSGNTIYF
>TRBV11-1|TRBJ2-1|NA|NA
CASSHNRQADEEFF
>TRBV15|TRBJ1-6|TRBD1|few
CATSRETGQGISPLHF
>TRBV20-1|TRBJ1-5|NA|few
CSAVTGKNQPQHF
>TRBV6-1|TRBJ1-5|NA|few
CASSEGGTQQPQHF